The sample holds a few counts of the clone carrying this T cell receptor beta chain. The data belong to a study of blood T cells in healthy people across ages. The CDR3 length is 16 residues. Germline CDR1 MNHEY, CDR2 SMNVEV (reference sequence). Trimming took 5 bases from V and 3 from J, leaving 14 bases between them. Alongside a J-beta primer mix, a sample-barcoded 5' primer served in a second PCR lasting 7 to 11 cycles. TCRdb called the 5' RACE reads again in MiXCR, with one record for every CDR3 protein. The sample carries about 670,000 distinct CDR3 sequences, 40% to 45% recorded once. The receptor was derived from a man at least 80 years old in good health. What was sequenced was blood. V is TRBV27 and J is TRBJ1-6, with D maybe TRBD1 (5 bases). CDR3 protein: CASSRGSRDYNSPLHF. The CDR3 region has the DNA TGTGCCAGCAGTCGAGGAAGCAGGGACTATAATTCACCCCTCCACTTT.